In this sample, the clone carrying this T cell receptor beta chain turned up a few times. Its antigen is unknown. TCRdb re-called the 5' RACE reads with MiXCR, one entry per CDR3 protein. Of approximately 1.8 million distinct CDR3 sequences in the sample, roughly a third were seen once. These data belong to a study of identical twins. Trimming shortened V by 0 bases and J by 0 bases, and 9 bases separated the two germline ends. The CDR3 covers 15 residues. Germline CDR1 is SGDLS and CDR2 is YYNGEE. Only healthy Caucasians were included as donors. Study results and limitations: With abundant cord blood beta clonotypes, insertions were fewer; memory repertoires showed no such pattern. It was cross-sectional statistical analysis, not following the same donors, that the conclusions relied on. Out-of-frame alpha sequences that twins shared showed excess low generation probability.

The J gene is TRBJ1-1, the V gene TRBV9; a possible D gene is TRBD1 (5 bases). The TCR comes from a newborn girl in good health. The sequenced sample consisted of cord blood. The CDR3 spells CASSVGGTLNTEAFF. The DNA for the CDR3 is TGTGCCAGCAGCGTAGGGGGGACCCTGAACACTGAAGCTTTCTTT.